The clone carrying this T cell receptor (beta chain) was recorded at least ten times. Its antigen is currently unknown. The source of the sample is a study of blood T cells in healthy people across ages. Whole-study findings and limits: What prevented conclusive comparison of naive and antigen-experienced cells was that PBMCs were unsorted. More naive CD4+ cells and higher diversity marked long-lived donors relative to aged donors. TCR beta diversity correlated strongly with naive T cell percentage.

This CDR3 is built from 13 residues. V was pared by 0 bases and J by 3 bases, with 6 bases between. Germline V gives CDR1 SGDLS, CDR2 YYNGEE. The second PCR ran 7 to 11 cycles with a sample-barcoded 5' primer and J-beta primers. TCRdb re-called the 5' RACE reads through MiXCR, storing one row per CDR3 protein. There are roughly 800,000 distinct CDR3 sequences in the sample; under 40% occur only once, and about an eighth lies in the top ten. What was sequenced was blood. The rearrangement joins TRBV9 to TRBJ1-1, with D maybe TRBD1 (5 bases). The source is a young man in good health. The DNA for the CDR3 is TGTGCCAGCAGCGTAGGAGGGGACACTGAAGCTTTCTTT. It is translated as CASSVGGDTEAFF.